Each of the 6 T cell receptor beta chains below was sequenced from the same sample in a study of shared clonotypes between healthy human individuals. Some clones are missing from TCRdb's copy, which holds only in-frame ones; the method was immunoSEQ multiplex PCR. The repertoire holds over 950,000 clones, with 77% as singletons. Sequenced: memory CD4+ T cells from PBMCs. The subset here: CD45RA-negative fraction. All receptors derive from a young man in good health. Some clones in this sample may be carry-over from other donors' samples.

CDR3 nucleotides: TGTGCCAGCAGCTTAAGGGGGTCCTACACCTTC. Translated, it gives CASSLRGSYTF. This chain connects TRBV7-8 to TRBJ1-2; D perhaps matches TRBD1 (6 bases). CDR3 size: 11 residues. V shed 2 bases and J shed 10 bases, with 8 bases lying between them. Germline V lookup: CDR1 SGHVS, CDR2 FQNEAQ.

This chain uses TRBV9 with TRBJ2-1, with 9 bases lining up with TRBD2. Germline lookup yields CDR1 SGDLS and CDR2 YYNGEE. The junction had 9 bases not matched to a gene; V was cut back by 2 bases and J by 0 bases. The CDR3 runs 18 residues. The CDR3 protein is CASSVGLAGLYSYNEQFF. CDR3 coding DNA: TGTGCCAGCAGCGTCGGGCTAGCGGGACTTTACTCCTACAATGAGCAGTTCTTC.

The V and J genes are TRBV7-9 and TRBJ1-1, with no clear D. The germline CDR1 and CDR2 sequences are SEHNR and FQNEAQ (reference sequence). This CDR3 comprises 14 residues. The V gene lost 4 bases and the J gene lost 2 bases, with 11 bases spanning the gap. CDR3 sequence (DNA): TGTGCCAGCAGCTACACCCAGGTTAACACTGAAGCTTTCTTT. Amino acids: CASSYTQVNTEAFF.

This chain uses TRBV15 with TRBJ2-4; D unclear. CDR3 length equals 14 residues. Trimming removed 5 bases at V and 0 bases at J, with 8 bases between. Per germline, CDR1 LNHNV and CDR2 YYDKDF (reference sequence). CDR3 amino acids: CATSPSLAKNIQYF. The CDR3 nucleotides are TGTGCCACCAGCCCCTCTCTAGCCAAAAACATTCAGTACTTC.

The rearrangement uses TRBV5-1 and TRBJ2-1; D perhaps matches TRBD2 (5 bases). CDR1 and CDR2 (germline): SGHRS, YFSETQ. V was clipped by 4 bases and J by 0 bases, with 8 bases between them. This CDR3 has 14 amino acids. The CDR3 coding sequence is TGCGCCAGCAGCACGGGAAGCTCCTACAATGAGCAGTTCTTC. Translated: CASSTGSSYNEQFF.

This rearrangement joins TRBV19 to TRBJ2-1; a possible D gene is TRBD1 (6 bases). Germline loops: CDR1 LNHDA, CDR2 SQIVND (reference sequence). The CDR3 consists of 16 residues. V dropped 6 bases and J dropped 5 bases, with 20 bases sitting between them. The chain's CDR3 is CASRKSDRKVDNEQFF. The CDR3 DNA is TGTGCCAGTAGGAAATCGGACAGAAAGGTTGACAATGAGCAGTTCTTC. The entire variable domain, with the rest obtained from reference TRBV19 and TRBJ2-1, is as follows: DGGITQSPKYLFRKEGQNVTLSCEQNLNHDAMYWYRQDPGQGLRLIYYSQIVNDFQKGDIAEGYSVSREKKESFPLTVTSAQKNPTAFYLCASRKSDRKVDNEQFFGPGTRLTVL.